This T cell receptor beta chain derives from a study of blood T cell repertoires in COVID-19. The CDR3 loop spans 13 amino acids. Trimming took off 7 bases at V and 7 bases at J, with 17 bases between the two ends. Germline CDR1 is MNHEY and CDR2 is SVGAGI. Sequenced by immunoSEQ multiplex PCR; TCRdb stores in-frame clones only, minus some. The data show about 320,000 clones, around 85% seen once. The sample consisted of peripheral blood. The rearrangement uses TRBV6-5 and TRBJ2-7; D perhaps matches TRBD1 (5 bases). This TCR came from a human donor in a cohort sampled during active COVID-19. The CDR3 nucleotides read TGTGCCAGCAAATTACCAGGGCATTCAGAGCAGTACTTC. It yields the protein CASKLPGHSEQYF.